The 13 T cell receptor beta chains listed next were all sequenced from one sample in a study of OX40 agonist ivuxolimab in advanced cancers. TCRdb keeps only in-frame clones here, not all; method: immunoSEQ multiplex PCR. Among some 80,000 clones, about 89% were seen once, and the ten largest hold less than 0.55%. The sample consisted of CD4+ or CD8+ T cells sorted from blood, taken in a trial of the OX40 agonist ivuxolimab. The receptors shown here come from an adult with an advanced solid tumor such as melanoma, head and neck, liver or kidney cancer.

The chain recombines TRBV30 with TRBJ1-2; D remains unclear. Trimming cost V 0 bases and J 4 bases, with 12 bases left between them. Per the germline V gene, CDR1 is GTSNPN and CDR2 is SVGIG (reference sequence). The CDR3 loop spans 14 amino acids. For the CDR3, the DNA is TGTGCCTGGAGTGTAGACGCGGGGATCTATGGCTACACCTTC. Translated: CAWSVDAGIYGYTF.

The chain combines TRBV6-5 with TRBJ2-7; 9 bases are shared with TRBD1. Looked up from germline, CDR1 is MNHEY and CDR2 is SVGAGI. This CDR3 comprises 14 residues. Trimming at V came to 5 bases and at J to 4 bases, leaving 6 bases not matched to a gene. The CDR3 bases are TGTGCCAGCAGTATCGACAGGGGGATATACGAGCAGTACTTC. It encodes CASSIDRGIYEQYF.

CDR3 residues: CASSPGLNTEAFF. CDR3 nucleotides: TGTGCCAGCTCACCGGGGCTGAACACTGAAGCTTTCTTT. This chain connects TRBV18 to TRBJ1-1; D possibly corresponds to TRBD1 (5 bases). Germline CDR1 and CDR2: KGHSH and LQKENI. The V gene lost 3 bases and the J gene lost 0 bases, with 5 bases spanning the gap. The CDR3 contains 13 residues.

This chain connects TRBV18 to TRBJ1-5; maybe TRBD1 (5 bases). Per germline, CDR1 KGHSH and CDR2 LQKENI. V dropped 6 bases and J dropped 3 bases, with 15 bases sitting between them. The CDR3 extends over 15 amino acids. The CDR3 loop reads CASSLGGETNQPQHF. CDR3 nucleotide sequence: TGTGCCAGCTCGCTCGGGGGAGAGACCAATCAGCCCCAGCATTTT.

This chain connects TRBV29-1 to TRBJ1-1; weak D call: TRBD1 (6 bases). The CDR3 runs 13 residues. Trimming removed 4 bases from V and 6 bases from J, with 15 bases in between. Per germline, CDR1 SQVTM and CDR2 ANQGSEA. DNA of the CDR3: TGCAGCGTTGTACGGGGGCGTCTCTCTGAAGCTTTCTTT. Amino acids: CSVVRGRLSEAFF.

The chain couples TRBV7-7 to TRBJ2-5, with D unresolved. Germline V gene data show CDR1 as SSHAT and CDR2 as FNYEAQ (reference sequence). The CDR3 is 13 residues long. Trimming removed 0 bases from V and 5 bases from J, with 7 bases in between. The DNA of the CDR3 is TGTGCCAGCAGCTTAGCTAGGATGGAGACCCAGTACTTC. Amino acid sequence: CASSLARMETQYF.

The chain has TRBV6-5 and TRBJ1-3; D not resolved. V was clipped by 5 bases and J by 0 bases, with 8 bases between them. This CDR3 spans 14 amino acids. CDR1 is MNHEY and CDR2 is SVGAGI in the germline V gene. CDR3 sequence: CASSLYSSGNTIYF. As DNA, the CDR3 is TGTGCCAGCAGTCTTTACAGCTCTGGAAACACCATATATTTT.

This clone has only a few counts. J is TRBJ2-1 and V is TRBV5-8; D unresolved. The CDR3 has 17 amino acids. Germline loops: CDR1 SGHTS, CDR2 YDEGEE. The ends were cut back, 1 base at V and 0 bases at J, with 14 bases in the middle. The chain's CDR3 is CASSLSHGWNSYNEQFF. Here the CDR3 DNA reads TGTGCCAGCAGCTTGTCCCACGGGTGGAACTCCTACAATGAGCAGTTCTTC.

The rearrangement uses TRBV19 and TRBJ2-2; D possibly matches TRBD1 or TRBD2 (6 bases each). The CDR3 runs to 16 residues. Germline loops: CDR1 LNHDA, CDR2 SQIVND (reference sequence). V was pared by 1 base and J by 6 bases, with 15 bases between. For the CDR3, the DNA is TGTGCCAGTAGTATAGCAGGCCGGAGGGGGTCCGGGGAGCTGTTTTTT. Translation gives CASSIAGRRGSGELFF.

The chain joins TRBV11-2 to TRBJ1-4; no clear D. The CDR3 is 14 residues long. V was pared by 2 bases and J by 8 bases, with 12 bases between. Germline V gene data show CDR1 as SGHAT and CDR2 as FQNNGV. The CDR3 DNA reads TGTGCCAGCAGCTTATCCCCCGCGGGAGAAAAACTGTTTTTT. Protein: CASSLSPAGEKLFF.

V is TRBV6-1 and J is TRBJ1-1; tentatively, D is TRBD1 (6 bases). Germline V gives CDR1 MNHNS, CDR2 SASEGT. CDR3 length: 14 residues. V lost 5 bases to trimming and J lost 2 bases, with 12 bases between them. The CDR3 loop is CASSSSGTNTEAFF. CDR3 DNA sequence: TGTGCCAGCAGTTCTTCCGGGACAAACACTGAAGCTTTCTTT.

The chain is built from TRBV7-2 and TRBJ1-5; D perhaps matches TRBD1 (6 bases). This CDR3 has 17 amino acids. Trimming shortened V by 6 bases and J by 0 bases, and 18 bases separated the two germline ends. Germline CDR1 is SGHTA and CDR2 is FQGNSA. The CDR3 reads CASSPQGPDYSNQPQHF. In DNA form, the CDR3 reads TGTGCCAGCAGTCCACAGGGACCGGATTATAGCAATCAGCCCCAGCATTTT.

This rearrangement joins TRBV5-4 to TRBJ1-1; D perhaps matches TRBD1 (5 bases). This CDR3 spans 13 amino acids. Germline-derived CDR1 and CDR2 are SGHNT and YYREEE (reference sequence). V lost 7 bases to trimming and J lost 4 bases, with 14 bases between them. The CDR3: CASGRVGVTEAFF. The CDR3 DNA is TGTGCCAGCGGTAGGGTAGGGGTCACTGAAGCTTTCTTT.